The 16 T cell receptor beta chains below were found in one sample sequenced in a study of T cell repertoires in cytomegalovirus infection. Antigens of these TCRs are unknown. TCRdb reprocessed the reads with MiXCR, giving one entry per CDR3 protein. The sample shows about 270,000 distinct CDR3 sequences, around 20% of them seen only once. The sequencing used cultured PBMCs, collected from culture after CMV antigen stimulation. These receptors were collected from a human donor in good health (CMV status not recorded). Some clones in this sample may be carry-over from other donors' samples.

The rearrangement uses TRBV6-5 and TRBJ2-1, with 9 positions matching TRBD2. Germline loops: CDR1 MNHEY, CDR2 SVGAGI. This CDR3 contains 14 residues. J lost 9 bases, V lost 2 bases, and 5 bases had no gene match. This CDR3 is CASSYDAGGAEQFF. The CDR3 region has the DNA TGTGCCAGCAGTTACGATGCGGGAGGGGCTGAGCAGTTCTTC.

Only one count was recorded for this clonotype. The J gene is TRBJ2-7, the V gene TRBV12-3 or TRBV12-4, with unresolved D. This CDR3 is 20 amino acids long. V was pared by 3 bases and J by 0 bases, with 27 bases between. CDR3 DNA: TGTGCCAGCAGTTTCCCCCACAGACCTATAACAGCGACGGTCTCCTACGAGCAGTACGTC. It codes for CASSFPHRPITATVSYEQYV.

The chain joins TRBV7-8 to TRBJ1-1; D unclear. Germline V gene data show CDR1 as SGHVS and CDR2 as FQNEAQ. The CDR3 is made up of 15 amino acids. The V and J ends lost 1 base and 3 bases respectively, with 12 bases between them. In DNA form, the CDR3 reads TGTGCCAGCAGCTTAGTAGGGTACGCTTACACTGAAGCTTTCTTT. Translating it yields CASSLVGYAYTEAFF.

CDR3 amino acids: CASSLTRGTSGREQYF. CDR3 nucleotide sequence: TGTGCCAGCTCACTGACTCGAGGGACTAGCGGGAGAGAGCAGTACTTC. The genes are TRBV18 and TRBJ2-7; TRBD2 agrees at 14 bases. CDR1 is KGHSH, CDR2 LQKENI, per germline. Unmatched junction bases numbered 9, after V lost 4 bases and J lost 7 bases. The CDR3 is 16 amino acids.

The chain has TRBV7-3 and TRBJ2-6; D is undetermined. The CDR3 contains 15 residues. Germline V gene lookup returns CDR1 SGHTA and CDR2 FQGTGA. Trimming removed 5 bases at V and 4 bases at J, with 12 bases between. In DNA, the CDR3 is TGTGCCAGCAGCCTGACCCGGGTCGGGGCCAACGTCCTGACTTTC. Amino acid sequence: CASSLTRVGANVLTF.

V is TRBV12-3 or TRBV12-4 and J is TRBJ1-4; unclear D gene. This CDR3 contains 15 residues. The V end lost 2 bases, the J end lost 3 bases, and 10 bases lay between the germline ends. This chain's CDR3 is CASSLRVGANEKLFF. CDR3 nucleotides: TGTGCCAGCAGTTTACGTGTAGGTGCTAATGAAAAACTGTTTTTT.

This clonotype has ten or more counts. V gene TRBV27 combines with J gene TRBJ2-7, with D possibly matching TRBD2 (6 bases). In germline, CDR1 is MNHEY, CDR2 SMNVEV (reference sequence). The CDR3 totals 11 residues. Trimming removed 4 bases from V and 7 bases from J, with 8 bases in between. CDR3 DNA sequence: TGTGCCAGCAGTTCCCGGGGGGAGCAGTACTTC. Translating it yields CASSSRGEQYF.

J is TRBJ1-1 and V is TRBV14, with a tentative D call TRBD1 (5 bases). The CDR3 runs 13 residues. The V gene's germline CDR1 is SGHDN and CDR2 FVKESK. V gave up 2 bases and J gave up 8 bases, with 12 bases separating them. CDR3 region: CASSQFEGTEAFF. In DNA form, the CDR3 reads TGTGCCAGCAGCCAATTTGAAGGGACCGAAGCTTTCTTT.

This clonotype appeared many times. This chain links TRBV2 with TRBJ2-1; D remains ambiguous. The CDR3 length is 12 residues. Trimming shortened V by 6 bases and J by 9 bases, and 12 bases separated the two germline ends. Germline lookup yields CDR1 SNHLY and CDR2 FYNNEI. This chain's CDR3 is CASSGIRSEQFF. In DNA form, the CDR3 reads TGTGCCAGCAGCGGAATTCGCAGTGAGCAGTTCTTC.

The chain is built from TRBV7-2 and TRBJ2-5; no firm D call. The germline V gene has CDR1 SGHTA and CDR2 FQGNSA. CDR3 length: 12 residues. Between the trimmed V and J ends, which lost 5 bases and 2 bases, there was a span of 6 bases. The DNA of the CDR3 is TGTGCCAGCAGCCCGTGGCAAGAGACCCAGTACTTC. This gives the protein CASSPWQETQYF.

The sample holds a few counts of this clonotype. This chain uses TRBV7-8 with TRBJ2-4; the match to TRBD2 covers 7 bases. Germline CDR1 and CDR2: SGHVS and FQNEAQ. The CDR3 is 13 amino acids. V shed 5 bases, J shed 5 bases, and the junction held 3 bases outside the gene matches. The CDR3 DNA reads TGTGCCAGCAGCCGGGGGGAAGAAAACATTCAGTACTTC. Protein sequence: CASSRGEENIQYF.

Many counts were recorded for this clonotype. This chain uses TRBV7-2 with TRBJ1-2; no clear D gene. Between the trimmed V and J ends, which lost 5 bases and 2 bases, there was a span of 9 bases. Germline V gene sequence: CDR1 SGHTA, CDR2 FQGNSA. The CDR3 spans 13 residues. The CDR3 bases are TGTGCCAGCAGCCCCCCTGTAAACTATGGCTACACCTTC. Amino acid sequence: CASSPPVNYGYTF.

This clonotype occurred a few times. The chain recombines TRBV12-3 or TRBV12-4 with TRBJ2-5; a weak D match, TRBD2 (6 bases). This CDR3 spans 13 amino acids. With 3 bases removed from V and 1 base from J, the gap between germline ends came to 6 bases. The CDR3 sequence is CASSLTSQETQYF. CDR3 sequence (DNA): TGTGCCAGCAGTTTGACTAGCCAAGAGACCCAGTACTTC.

This clonotype was observed a few times. The J gene is TRBJ1-5, the V gene TRBV7-4; D is unresolved. Per germline, CDR1 SGHVT and CDR2 SQSDAQ. V was clipped by 0 bases and J by 1 base, with 13 bases between them. The CDR3 loop spans 17 amino acids. The CDR3, as DNA: TGTGCCAGCAGCTTAGCGCCGTGGAGTTCGAGCAATCAGCCCCAGCATTTT. It translates to CASSLAPWSSSNQPQHF.

J is TRBJ2-1 and V is TRBV19; TRBD2 matches at 7 bases. Trimming at V came to 5 bases and at J to 13 bases, leaving 8 bases not matched to a gene. CDR1 and CDR2 (germline): LNHDA, SQIVND (reference sequence). There are 12 residues in the CDR3. The CDR3 region is CASSFLRDYQFF. Here the CDR3 DNA reads TGTGCCAGTAGTTTTTTAAGGGACTATCAGTTCTTC.

This clonotype appeared many times. The gene calls are TRBV30 and TRBJ1-5, with no clear D. CDR1 GTSNPN and CDR2 SVGIG come from the germline V gene (reference sequence). The CDR3 covers 15 residues. V lost 1 base and J lost 0, with 10 bases in between. The chain's CDR3 is CAWSADDGSNQPQHF. The DNA of the CDR3 is TGTGCCTGGAGTGCAGACGACGGTAGCAATCAGCCCCAGCATTTT.